Listed below are T cell receptor beta chains from one sample, sequenced in a study of T cell responses to AZD1222 COVID-19 vaccine. Libraries were prepared by immunoSEQ multiplex PCR; TCRdb keeps only in-frame clonotypes and omits some of them. Among about 56,000 clones listed, 88% were seen once. The sequencing used peripheral blood, collected on day 0 of AZD1222 vaccination. All receptors come from an adult in good health. The CDR3 runs from the conserved cysteine through the conserved F or W.

J gene,V gene,CDR3 protein
TRBJ1-5,TRBV3-1/TRBV3-2,CASSQGDRDQPQHF
TRBJ2-1,TRBV7-3,CASSLGRGGGSFNEQFF
TRBJ2-1,TRBV21-1,CASGYPGQDKSSYNEQFF
TRBJ2-2,TRBV4-2,CASSQDNLFTGELFF
TRBJ1-2,TRBV4-2,CASSQDRPGGRSNYGYTF
TRBJ2-7,TRBV4-2,CASSQDLTGPSYEQYF
TRBJ2-1,TRBV28,CASSLIWGEQFF
TRBJ2-7,TRBV4-3,CASSPDGSGAYEQYF
TRBJ2-5,TRBV27,CASSSLGTSGQETQYF
TRBJ1-1,TRBV5-1,CASSLRTGDREAFF
TRBJ2-7,TRBV7-2,CASSAGPDRLEQYF
TRBJ2-2,TRBV27,CASSFGLSYRGQGIGELFF
TRBJ1-2,TRBV19,CASMDRAGYGYTF
TRBJ2-7,TRBV5-6,CASSYRESPYEQYF
TRBJ2-1,TRBV9,CASSSSPVAGPTYNEQFF
TRBJ2-5,TRBV6-6,CASGLAGTGETQYF
TRBJ2-3,TRBV30,CAWTAGVTDTQYF